A selection of T cell receptor beta chains follows, all from one sample in a study of cytomegalovirus exposure and HLA in healthy donors. Using immunoSEQ multiplex PCR, the repertoire was profiled, and TCRdb retains in-frame clones only, with some absent. The sample records some 200,000 clones, around 84% being singletons. Input material: PBMCs. The receptor source for this set is a young woman in good health and CMV-seronegative. Both conserved end residues are part of each CDR3. Each record gives: clone size, V gene, CDR3 protein. Rows may omit the clone size; those that give it use once, few, many or a size class.

size: NA; V: TRBV5-1; CDR3: CASSSLPLRTAEETQYF
size: NA; V: TRBV10-3; CDR3: CAISSPPVETQYF
size: NA; V: TRBV25-1; CDR3: CASSVNTNEKLFF
size: NA; V: TRBV19; CDR3: CASSISGTFSYNEQFF
size: once; V: TRBV28; CDR3: CATVGGGSENTEAFF
size: once; V: TRBV11-3; CDR3: CASRQFGAEETQYF
size: few; V: TRBV7-2; CDR3: CASSPAGETQYF
size: NA; V: TRBV10-1; CDR3: CASSPSGELGELFF
size: NA; V: TRBV20-1; CDR3: CSAERHYGYTF
size: NA; V: TRBV7-9; CDR3: CASSSTDRANEQFF
size: NA; V: TRBV7-9; CDR3: CAGSAGANTGELFF
size: NA; V: TRBV7-9; CDR3: CASSPGPGQGNEQFF
size: NA; V: TRBV15; CDR3: CATSRDRSPGNTIYF
size: NA; V: TRBV2; CDR3: CASSVQGNHYEQYF
size: NA; V: TRBV5-4; CDR3: CASSFGLAGEKRQETQYF
size: NA; V: TRBV7-9; CDR3: CSSSSNSGRGEKLFF
size: NA; V: TRBV9; CDR3: CASSVVSGNTGELFF
size: once; V: TRBV10-3; CDR3: CAIRGQGGTDTQYF
size: NA; V: TRBV27; CDR3: CASSSYRREGRDEQFF
size: few; V: TRBV4-3; CDR3: CASSQEYRTETNEKLFF
size: NA; V: TRBV9; CDR3: CASSVGLAGSNTDTQYF
size: NA; V: TRBV7-2; CDR3: CASRVVGSEDTQYF
size: NA; V: TRBV11-2; CDR3: CASSFDIAGRTGELFF
size: NA; V: TRBV25-1; CDR3: CASRGAVDFRQGGYTF
size: few; V: TRBV27; CDR3: CASSPLAGGSNQPQHF
size: NA; V: TRBV20-1; CDR3: CSAAAPSERYF
size: NA; V: TRBV13; CDR3: CASSLGPGTSGRTNNEQFF
size: NA; V: TRBV4-3; CDR3: CASSQDRGGAYEQYF
size: few; V: TRBV30; CDR3: CAWSGGTGGSDQPQHF
size: NA; V: TRBV5-6; CDR3: CASSLQSGNTIYF
size: NA; V: TRBV30; CDR3: CAWSGFGQGYTEAFF
size: NA; V: TRBV9; CDR3: CASSARQGGPIGYTF
size: NA; V: TRBV6-6; CDR3: CASSYSVGRSTDTQYF
size: NA; V: TRBV4-3; CDR3: CASSQDLSGTGDYQPQHF
size: NA; V: TRBV7-9; CDR3: CASSLNQGLKSYEQYF
size: NA; V: TRBV28; CDR3: CASSSWDTTEAFF
size: NA; V: TRBV19; CDR3: CASSLWREDQPQHF
size: NA; V: TRBV10-2; CDR3: CASRAGVRGSTDTQYF
size: NA; V: TRBV10-3; CDR3: CATRTGETNYGYTF
size: NA; V: TRBV29-1; CDR3: CSVTADIPAEAFF
size: NA; V: TRBV7-8; CDR3: CASSVIAQETQYF
size: NA; V: TRBV6-1; CDR3: CASSELGETEAFF
size: NA; V: TRBV9; CDR3: CASSVDWGTGVRETQYF
size: once; V: TRBV20-1; CDR3: CSASEEYEQYF
size: NA; V: TRBV7-6; CDR3: CASSLEAGGPIDTQYF
size: NA; V: TRBV9; CDR3: CASSEDRGSYTEAFF
size: NA; V: TRBV19; CDR3: CASSMSSGTPYNEQFF
size: NA; V: TRBV15; CDR3: CATSSANVAGGPKETQYF
size: NA; V: TRBV28; CDR3: CASSTGNSPLHF
size: NA; V: TRBV29-1; CDR3: CSVEPRYGYTF
size: few; V: TRBV28; CDR3: CASSLMAPSGNTEAFF
size: NA; V: TRBV28; CDR3: CASSLTGGYGYTF
size: once; V: TRBV28; CDR3: CASSLRTSGNWDYEQYF
size: few; V: TRBV2; CDR3: CASSDRSNEKLFF
size: few; V: TRBV5-4; CDR3: CASSLPLREDTDTQYF
size: few; V: TRBV18; CDR3: CASSPDRADAFF
size: NA; V: TRBV6-5; CDR3: CASSSGVPITYEQYF
size: NA; V: TRBV10-2; CDR3: CASSPGGAWDNYGYTF
size: NA; V: TRBV29-1; CDR3: CSTYLQGRNYGYTF